This T cell receptor (beta chain) came from a study of early T cells in non-severe SARS-CoV-2 infection. The wider study: Sequencing input comprised bulk RNA from unsorted whole blood; chain pairing was not available.

This clonotype occurred many times. The antigen is not known. Study-wide results and caveats: Matching results from VDJdb favored anti-spike CD8 responses, leaving private and CD4 specificities undetected.

The protocol attached unique molecular identifiers to individual cDNA molecules. Each CDR3 protein gets one entry after TCRdb re-called the 5' RACE reads with MiXCR. The repertoire has over 25,000 distinct CDR3 sequences, about 8.6% of them found once; the top ten carry approximately 15%. Germline V gene data show CDR1 as SGHVS and CDR2 as FNYEAQ. The CDR3 loop spans 14 amino acids. The V end was cut by 2 bases, the J end by 6 bases, with 12 bases between. The receptor comes from an adult who was a healthcare worker with PCR-confirmed SARS-CoV-2 infection or an uninfected control (not recorded which). The material sequenced was whole blood. The chain is built from TRBV7-6 and TRBJ2-3, with D possibly being TRBD1 (5 bases). CDR3 sequence (DNA): TGTGCCAGCAGCTTACAACAGGTTGACGATACGCAGTATTTT. This encodes CASSLQQVDDTQYF.